This TCR beta chain was recorded in a study of T cell responses to AZD1222 COVID-19 vaccine. The method was immunoSEQ multiplex PCR; TCRdb's version includes in-frame clones alone and lacks a portion of them. The repertoire has 140,000 to 150,000 clones, 92% of them found once; the top ten carry about 3.5%. CDR1 and CDR2 (germline): SGHTA, FQGTGA. The V segment lost 2 bases and the J segment 7 bases; nucleotides outside the gene matches: 2. The CDR3 spans 13 residues. This receptor was obtained from an adult who received the AZD1222 COVID-19 vaccine. Sequenced material: peripheral blood, taken 28 days after the second AZD1222 dose. The chain combines TRBV7-3 with TRBJ2-1; 7 nucleotides line up with TRBD1. The CDR3: CASSLGTANEQFF. CDR3 DNA sequence: TGTGCCAGCAGCTTAGGGACAGCTAATGAGCAGTTCTTC.